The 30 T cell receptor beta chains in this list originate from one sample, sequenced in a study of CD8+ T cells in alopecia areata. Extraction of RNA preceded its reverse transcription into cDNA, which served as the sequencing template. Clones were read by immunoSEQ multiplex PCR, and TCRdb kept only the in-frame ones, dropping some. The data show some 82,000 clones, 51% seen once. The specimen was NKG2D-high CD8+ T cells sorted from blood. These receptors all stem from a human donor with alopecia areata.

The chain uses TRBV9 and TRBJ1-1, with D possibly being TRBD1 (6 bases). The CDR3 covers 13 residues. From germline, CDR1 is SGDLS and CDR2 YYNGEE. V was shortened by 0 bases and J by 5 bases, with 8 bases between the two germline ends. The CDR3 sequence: CASSVGTETEAFF. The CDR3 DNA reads TGTGCCAGCAGCGTAGGGACAGAGACTGAAGCTTTCTTT.

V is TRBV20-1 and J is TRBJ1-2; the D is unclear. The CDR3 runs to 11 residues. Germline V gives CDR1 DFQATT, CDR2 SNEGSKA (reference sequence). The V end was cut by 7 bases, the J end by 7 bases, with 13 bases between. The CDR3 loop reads CSEEGGGGYTF. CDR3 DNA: TGCAGTGAGGAGGGCGGCGGTGGCTACACCTTC.

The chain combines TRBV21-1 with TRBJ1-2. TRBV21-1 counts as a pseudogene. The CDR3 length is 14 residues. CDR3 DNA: TGTGCCAGCAGCAAGAGGAGTGGAGTCTATGGCTACACCTTC. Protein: CASSKRSGVYGYTF.

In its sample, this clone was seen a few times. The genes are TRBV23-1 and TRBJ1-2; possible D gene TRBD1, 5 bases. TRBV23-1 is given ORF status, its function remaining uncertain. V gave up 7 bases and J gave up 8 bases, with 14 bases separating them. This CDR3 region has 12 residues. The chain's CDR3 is CASTQGLGGYTF. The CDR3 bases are TGCGCCAGCACCCAGGGTCTCGGAGGCTACACCTTC.

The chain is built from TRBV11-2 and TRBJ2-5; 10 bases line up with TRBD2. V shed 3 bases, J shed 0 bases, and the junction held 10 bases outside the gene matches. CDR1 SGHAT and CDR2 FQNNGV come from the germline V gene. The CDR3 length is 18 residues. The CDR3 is CASSLRASGGPYQETQYF. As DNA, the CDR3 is TGTGCCAGCAGCTTGAGAGCTAGCGGGGGCCCGTACCAAGAGACCCAGTACTTC.

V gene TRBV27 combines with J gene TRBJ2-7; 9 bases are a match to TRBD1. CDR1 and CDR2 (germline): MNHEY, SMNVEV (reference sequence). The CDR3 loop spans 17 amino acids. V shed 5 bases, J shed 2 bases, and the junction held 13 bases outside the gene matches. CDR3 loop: CASSPTGTGNPPYEQYF. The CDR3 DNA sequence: TGTGCCAGCAGTCCTACCGGGACAGGGAATCCTCCCTACGAGCAGTACTTC.

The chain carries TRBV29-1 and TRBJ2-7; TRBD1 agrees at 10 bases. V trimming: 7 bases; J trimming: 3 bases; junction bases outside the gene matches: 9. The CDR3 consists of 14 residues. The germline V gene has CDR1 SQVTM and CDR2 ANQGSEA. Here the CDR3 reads CSATEDRGDYEQYF. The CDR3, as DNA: TGCAGCGCTACGGAGGACAGGGGGGACTACGAGCAGTACTTC.

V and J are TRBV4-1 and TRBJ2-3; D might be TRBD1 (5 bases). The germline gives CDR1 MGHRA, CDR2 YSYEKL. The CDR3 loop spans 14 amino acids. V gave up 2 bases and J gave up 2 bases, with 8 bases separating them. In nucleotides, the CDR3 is TGCGCCAGCAGCCAATCGGACAACACAGATACGCAGTATTTT. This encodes CASSQSDNTDTQYF.

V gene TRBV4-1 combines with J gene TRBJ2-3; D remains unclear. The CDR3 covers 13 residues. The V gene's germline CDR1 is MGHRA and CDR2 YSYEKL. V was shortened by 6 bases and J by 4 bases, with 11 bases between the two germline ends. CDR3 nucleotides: TGCGCCAGCAGTCAAACGACACCAGATACGCAGTATTTT. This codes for CASSQTTPDTQYF.

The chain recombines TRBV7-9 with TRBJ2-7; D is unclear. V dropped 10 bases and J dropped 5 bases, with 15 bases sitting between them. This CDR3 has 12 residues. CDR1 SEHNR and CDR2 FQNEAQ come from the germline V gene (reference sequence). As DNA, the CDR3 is TGTGCCACTTCCGCCCCGGCGGACGAGCAGTACTTC. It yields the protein CATSAPADEQYF.

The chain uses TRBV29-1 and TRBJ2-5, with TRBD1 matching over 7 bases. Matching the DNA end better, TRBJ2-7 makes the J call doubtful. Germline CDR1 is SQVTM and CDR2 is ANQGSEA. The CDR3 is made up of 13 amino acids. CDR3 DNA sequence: TGCAGCGTTGAGGGGACAGCTACCTACGAGCAGTACTTC. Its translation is CSVEGTATYEQYF.

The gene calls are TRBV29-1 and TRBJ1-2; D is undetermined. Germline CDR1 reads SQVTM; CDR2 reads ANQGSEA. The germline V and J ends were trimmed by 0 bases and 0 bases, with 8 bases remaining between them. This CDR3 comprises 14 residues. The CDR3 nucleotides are TGCAGCGTTGAAGATGCCCCTCCTAACTATGGCTACACCTTC. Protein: CSVEDAPPNYGYTF. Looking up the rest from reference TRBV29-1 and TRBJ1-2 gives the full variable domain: SAVISQKPSRDICQRGTSLTIQCQVDSQVTMMFWYRQQPGQSLTLIATANQGSEATYESGFVIDKFPISRPNLTFSTLTVSNMSPEDSSIYLCSVEDAPPNYGYTFGSGTRLTVV.

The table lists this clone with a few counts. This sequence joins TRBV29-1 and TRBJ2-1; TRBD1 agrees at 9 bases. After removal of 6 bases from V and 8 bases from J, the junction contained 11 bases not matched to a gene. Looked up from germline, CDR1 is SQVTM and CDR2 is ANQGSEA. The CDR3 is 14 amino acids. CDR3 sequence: CSVRLKTGGHEQFF. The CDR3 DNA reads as TGCAGCGTCCGACTTAAGACAGGGGGTCATGAGCAGTTCTTC.

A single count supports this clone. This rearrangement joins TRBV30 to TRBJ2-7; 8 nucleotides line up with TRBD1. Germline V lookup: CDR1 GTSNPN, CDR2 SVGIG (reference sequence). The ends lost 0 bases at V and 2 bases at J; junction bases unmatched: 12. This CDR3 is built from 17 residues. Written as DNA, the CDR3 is TGTGCCTGGAGTGTACTGGGGCAGGGGGCCTGGGCCTACGAGCAGTACTTC. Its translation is CAWSVLGQGAWAYEQYF.

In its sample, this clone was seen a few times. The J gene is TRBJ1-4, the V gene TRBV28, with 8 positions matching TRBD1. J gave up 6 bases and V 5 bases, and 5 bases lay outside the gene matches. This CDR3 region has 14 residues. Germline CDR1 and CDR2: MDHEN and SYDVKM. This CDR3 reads CASSLGQGYEKLFF. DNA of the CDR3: TGTGCCAGCAGTCTAGGACAGGGTTATGAAAAACTGTTTTTT.

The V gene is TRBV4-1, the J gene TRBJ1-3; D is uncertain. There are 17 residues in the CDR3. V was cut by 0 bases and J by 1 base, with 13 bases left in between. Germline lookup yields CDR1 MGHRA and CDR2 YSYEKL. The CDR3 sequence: CASSQDRGRLSGNTIYF. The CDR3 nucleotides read TGCGCCAGCAGCCAAGATCGTGGCCGACTATCTGGAAACACCATATATTTT.

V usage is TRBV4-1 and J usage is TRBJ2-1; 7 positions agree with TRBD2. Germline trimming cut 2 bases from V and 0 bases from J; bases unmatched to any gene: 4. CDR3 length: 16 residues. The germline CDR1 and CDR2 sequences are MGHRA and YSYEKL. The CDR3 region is CASSQLAESSYNEQFF. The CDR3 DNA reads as TGCGCCAGCAGCCAACTAGCGGAGAGCTCCTACAATGAGCAGTTCTTC.

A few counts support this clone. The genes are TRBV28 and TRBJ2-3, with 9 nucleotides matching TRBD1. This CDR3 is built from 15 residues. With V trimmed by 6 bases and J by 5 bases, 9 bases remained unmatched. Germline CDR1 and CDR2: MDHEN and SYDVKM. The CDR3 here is CASSYRGREGDTQYF. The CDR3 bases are TGTGCCAGCAGCTACAGGGGGCGAGAGGGAGATACGCAGTATTTT.

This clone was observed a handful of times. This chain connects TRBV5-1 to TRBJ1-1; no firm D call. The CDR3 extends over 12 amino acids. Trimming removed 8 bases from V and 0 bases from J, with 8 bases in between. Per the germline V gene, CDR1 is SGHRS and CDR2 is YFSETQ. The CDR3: CASSEMNTEAFF. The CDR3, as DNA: TGCGCCAGTTCGGAGATGAACACTGAAGCTTTCTTT.

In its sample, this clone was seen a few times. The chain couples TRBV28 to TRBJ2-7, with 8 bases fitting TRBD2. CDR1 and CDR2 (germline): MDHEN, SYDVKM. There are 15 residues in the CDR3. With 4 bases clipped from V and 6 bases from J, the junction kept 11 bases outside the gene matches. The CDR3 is CASSSLGLAGSEQYF. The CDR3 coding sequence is TGTGCCAGCAGTTCCCTCGGACTAGCCGGCTCCGAGCAGTACTTC.

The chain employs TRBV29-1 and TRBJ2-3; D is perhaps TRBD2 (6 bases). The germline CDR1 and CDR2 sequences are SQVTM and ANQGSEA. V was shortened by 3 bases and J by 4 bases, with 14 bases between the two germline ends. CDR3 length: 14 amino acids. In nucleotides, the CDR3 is TGCAGCGTTGAGGGGGGACTGCTTTCAGATACGCAGTATTTT. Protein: CSVEGGLLSDTQYF.

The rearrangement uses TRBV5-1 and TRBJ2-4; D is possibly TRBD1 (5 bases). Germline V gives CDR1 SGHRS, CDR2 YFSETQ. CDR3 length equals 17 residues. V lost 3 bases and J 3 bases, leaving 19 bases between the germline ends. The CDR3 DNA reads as TGCGCCAGCAGCTCGAAAGGGGATTCTGAGGACAAAAACATTCAGTACTTC. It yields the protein CASSSKGDSEDKNIQYF.

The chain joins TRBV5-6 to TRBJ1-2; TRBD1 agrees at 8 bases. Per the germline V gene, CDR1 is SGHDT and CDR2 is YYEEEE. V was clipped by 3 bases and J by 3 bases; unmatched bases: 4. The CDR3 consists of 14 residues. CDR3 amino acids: CASSSGTGYYGYTF. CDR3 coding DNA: TGTGCCAGCAGCTCCGGGACAGGATACTATGGCTACACCTTC.

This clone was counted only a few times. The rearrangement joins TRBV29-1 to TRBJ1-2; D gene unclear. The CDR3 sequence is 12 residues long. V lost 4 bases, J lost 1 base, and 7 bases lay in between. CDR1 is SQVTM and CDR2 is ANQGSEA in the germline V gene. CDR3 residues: CSVGSDNYGYTF. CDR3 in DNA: TGCAGCGTTGGTTCGGATAACTATGGCTACACCTTC.

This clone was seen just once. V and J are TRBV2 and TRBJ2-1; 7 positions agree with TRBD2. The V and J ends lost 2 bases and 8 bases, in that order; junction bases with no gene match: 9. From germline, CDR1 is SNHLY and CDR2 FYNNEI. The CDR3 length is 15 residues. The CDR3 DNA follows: TGTGCCAGCAGTGAAAGTCGGGGGGATGGTGATGAGCAGTTCTTC. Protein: CASSESRGDGDEQFF.

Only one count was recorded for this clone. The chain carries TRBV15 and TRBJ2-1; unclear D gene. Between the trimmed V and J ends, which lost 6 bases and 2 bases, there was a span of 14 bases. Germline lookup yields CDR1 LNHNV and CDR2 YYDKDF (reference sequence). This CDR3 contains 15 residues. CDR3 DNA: TGTGCCACCAGTCCCAGGAAGGATACCTACAATGAGCAGTTCTTC. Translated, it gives CATSPRKDTYNEQFF.

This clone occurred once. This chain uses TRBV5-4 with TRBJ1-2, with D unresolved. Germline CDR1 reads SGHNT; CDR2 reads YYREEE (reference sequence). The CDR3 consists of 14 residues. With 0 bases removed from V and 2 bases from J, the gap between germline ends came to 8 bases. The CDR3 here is CASSLGRVNYGYTF. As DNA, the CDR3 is TGTGCCAGCAGCTTGGGACGGGTGAACTATGGCTACACCTTC.

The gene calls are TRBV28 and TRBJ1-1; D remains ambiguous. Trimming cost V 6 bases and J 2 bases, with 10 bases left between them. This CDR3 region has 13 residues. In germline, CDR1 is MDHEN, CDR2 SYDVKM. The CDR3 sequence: CASRPPANTEAFF. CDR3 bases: TGTGCCAGCAGACCCCCAGCCAACACTGAAGCTTTCTTT.

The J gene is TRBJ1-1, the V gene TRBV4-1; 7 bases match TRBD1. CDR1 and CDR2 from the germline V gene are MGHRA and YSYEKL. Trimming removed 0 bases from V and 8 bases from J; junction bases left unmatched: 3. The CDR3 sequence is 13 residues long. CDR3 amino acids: CASSQEGTEEAFF. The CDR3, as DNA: TGCGCCAGCAGCCAAGAAGGGACAGAAGAAGCTTTCTTT.

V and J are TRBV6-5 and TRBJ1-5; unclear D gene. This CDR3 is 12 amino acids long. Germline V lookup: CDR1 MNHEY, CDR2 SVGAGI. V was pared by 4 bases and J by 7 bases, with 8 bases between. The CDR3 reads CASSFPGQPQHF. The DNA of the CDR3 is TGTGCCAGCAGTTTCCCAGGCCAGCCCCAGCATTTT.